This T cell receptor beta chain comes out of a study of blood T cell repertoires in COVID-19. Study-wide background: From the United States, Italy and Spain came samples of acute and convalescent COVID-19. In each case, the material was cDNA or gDNA derived from T cells, B-cell-depleted T cells, or PBMCs.

CDR1 and CDR2 (germline): MGHDK, SYGVNS. V lost 6 bases to trimming and J lost 3 bases; unmatched junction nucleotides: 5. CDR3 length equals 13 residues. As handled by the study authors: From reference gene primer amplification, estimates of nucleated cell counts were derived. Produced via immunoSEQ multiplex PCR; TCRdb's table is partial and in-frame only. Clone size and the V and J calls come from that table; the DNA yielded D and trimming. Of roughly 45,000 clones listed, over 75% are singletons. The J gene is TRBJ2-7, the V gene TRBV25-1, with TRBD2 matching 7 bases. Source material: peripheral blood. The origin of this receptor is a woman aged 55-69 years with acute or convalescent COVID-19. The CDR3 region has the DNA TGTGCCAGCAGGGGGGAGGGAAACTACGAGCAGTACTTC. Its protein product is CASRGEGNYEQYF.